These T cell receptor beta chains were read from a single sample in a study of identical twins. Via MiXCR, TCRdb re-called the 5' RACE reads, giving one row per CDR3 protein. The table records about 190,000 distinct CDR3 sequences, more than 15% of them present only once. This same sample was also taken into another study, of T cells expressing NK-cell markers.

What was sequenced was CD8+ T cells sorted from blood. The receptors here all came from a woman aged 18-29 years in good health. Each CDR3 is given with its conserved first and last residue. The D gene is left open where the match is weak.

V,D,J,CDR3
TRBV2,-,TRBJ2-5,CASSEREARQETQYF
TRBV4-3,-,TRBJ2-2,CASSHPPRESNTGELFF
TRBV30,TRBD2,TRBJ2-2,CAWSGLAGVGELFF
TRBV9,-,TRBJ1-2,CASSVGGLLSYGYTF
TRBV27,-,TRBJ2-3,CASTLRGGADTQYF
TRBV2,TRBD1,TRBJ2-5,CASTAGTEETQYF
TRBV14,-,TRBJ1-6,CASSQAQGTNSPLHF
TRBV4-2,-,TRBJ2-1,CASSQSGNEQFF
TRBV20-1,-,TRBJ2-6,CSARDGHSSGANVLTF
TRBV7-7,-,TRBJ2-3,CASSLRLGDTQYF
TRBV11-2,-,TRBJ2-5,CASSFTGGFQETQYF
TRBV5-1,TRBD1,TRBJ2-7,CASSLDRGKSYEQYF
TRBV4-1,TRBD1,TRBJ1-1,CASSPALDRDTEAFF
TRBV5-5,-,TRBJ1-1,CASSTLRVLNTEAFF
TRBV20-1,TRBD1,TRBJ2-5,CSARGQGETQYF
TRBV3-1,TRBD2,TRBJ2-7,CASSQMGLAGVREQYF
TRBV7-8,-,TRBJ1-4,CASSETTGSNEKLFF
TRBV7-9,-,TRBJ1-5,CASSSLNQPQHF
TRBV27,TRBD1,TRBJ2-7,CASSLLAGGSYEQYF
TRBV20-1,-,TRBJ2-2,CSARDRGLENTGELFF
TRBV7-9,-,TRBJ2-5,CASSIRSGPRQETQYF
TRBV2,-,TRBJ2-3,CAKRGTPPRGTQYF
TRBV9,TRBD1,TRBJ2-2,CASSRTGANTGELFF
TRBV5-1,-,TRBJ2-1,CASSLGGRQEFF
TRBV12-3/TRBV12-4,-,TRBJ1-2,CASSFYQGHLYGYTF
TRBV2,-,TRBJ2-1,CASSGPMGGAAYNEQFF
TRBV30,-,TRBJ1-1,CAWRLGRANTEAFF
TRBV7-9,-,TRBJ2-3,CASSPSYASSTDTQYF
TRBV29-1,TRBD2,TRBJ2-1,CSVEGSTAGGGSYNEQFF
TRBV14,TRBD1,TRBJ2-1,CASSPRQGGTPEQFF
TRBV12-3/TRBV12-4,TRBD1,TRBJ2-3,CASSLRTGRSTDTQYF
TRBV28,TRBD1,TRBJ2-2,CASSSPRQGSGELFF
TRBV6-1,-,TRBJ1-5,CASSETRGRNQPQHF
TRBV15,-,TRBJ2-3,CATSSEDTQYF
TRBV10-3,-,TRBJ2-2,CAIPRDANTGELFF
TRBV29-1,-,TRBJ2-5,CSVEGQETQYF
TRBV6-5,TRBD1,TRBJ1-1,CASRTGMTEAFF
TRBV14,TRBD2,TRBJ2-5,CASSQSLAGVQETQYF
TRBV6-1,-,TRBJ2-7,CASLGLGREQYF
TRBV12-3/TRBV12-4,-,TRBJ1-1,CASSYEQGKAFF
TRBV7-9,-,TRBJ2-7,CASGELYEQYF
TRBV20-1,TRBD2,TRBJ2-1,CSAGALAGGGDEQFF
TRBV5-1,TRBD2,TRBJ2-3,CASSLYSGSTDTQYF
TRBV20-1,TRBD2,TRBJ2-3,CSARDKGTSLDTQYF
TRBV15,-,TRBJ2-3,CATSRPHKERTQYF
TRBV3-1,-,TRBJ2-7,CASSRTVSYEQYF
TRBV12-3/TRBV12-4,-,TRBJ1-2,CASSPTEPNYGYTF
TRBV11-2,-,TRBJ2-1,CASSLGLSSYNEQFF
TRBV2,-,TRBJ1-6,CASSGGDNSPLHF